These 24 T cell receptor beta chains were all obtained from the same sample, sequenced in a study of CD8+CD57+ T cells in acquired aplastic anemia. Patients chosen for sequencing had CD8+CD57+ cells that had expanded, as shown by flow cytometry. TCR beta VDJ and CDR3 were profiled, and genomic DNA was the template. From the reads, TCRdb called clonotypes with MiXCR, one entry per CDR3 protein. The table records 150,000 to 200,000 distinct CDR3 sequences, under 55% of them present only once. Sequencing was carried out using sorted CD4+, CD8+, or CD8+CD57+ T cells (not recorded which) from PBMCs. These receptors were taken from a human donor with aplastic anemia.

The chain has TRBV12-3 or TRBV12-4 and TRBJ1-4; D remains ambiguous. This CDR3 has 11 residues. Trimming removed 7 bases from V and 8 bases from J, with 8 bases in between. CDR3 in amino acids: CASNTGEKLFF. As DNA, the CDR3 is TGTGCCAGCAATACCGGGGAAAAACTGTTTTTT.

This chain links TRBV19 with TRBJ2-7; D might be TRBD1 or TRBD2, each matching 5 bases. Between the trimmed V and J ends, which lost 6 bases and 2 bases, there was a span of 8 bases. The CDR3 consists of 12 residues. Germline lookup yields CDR1 LNHDA and CDR2 SQIVND (reference sequence). The CDR3 loop is CASRGDAYEQYF. The DNA of the CDR3 is TGTGCCAGTAGGGGGGACGCCTACGAGCAGTACTTC.

V is TRBV19 and J is TRBJ2-7; D perhaps matches TRBD2 (5 bases). The germline gives CDR1 LNHDA, CDR2 SQIVND (reference sequence). The CDR3 loop spans 15 amino acids. Trimming shortened V by 1 base and J by 4 bases, and 14 bases separated the two germline ends. CDR3 in amino acids: CASSIGGSGVYEQYF. For the CDR3, the DNA is TGTGCCAGTAGTATAGGAGGGTCCGGGGTATACGAGCAGTACTTC.

The chain carries TRBV5-5 and TRBJ2-7; 7 bases are a match to TRBD2. The CDR3 loop spans 15 amino acids. Losses at the gene ends were 7 bases for V and 2 bases for J; bases not matched to a gene: 12. Germline V CDR1 and CDR2: SGHKS, YYEKEE (reference sequence). The CDR3 loop is CASQREAGSAYEQYF. CDR3 in DNA: TGTGCCAGCCAACGGGAGGCAGGAAGCGCCTACGAGCAGTACTTC.

The chain recombines TRBV24-1 with TRBJ1-6, with TRBD1 as a possible D gene (6 bases). V lost 11 bases, J lost 7 bases, and 17 bases lay in between. Germline V gene data show CDR1 as KGHDR and CDR2 as SFDVKD. CDR3 length: 14 amino acids. In DNA, the CDR3 is TGTGCCAGCAGGCCTACAGGGTCCAATTCACCCCTCCACTTT. It yields the protein CASRPTGSNSPLHF.

This chain links TRBV10-3 with TRBJ2-6, with D possibly TRBD2 on 5 matching bases. Germline values: CDR1 ENHRY, CDR2 SYGVKD. With 7 bases removed from V and 0 bases from J, the gap between germline ends came to 22 bases. The CDR3 has 19 residues. CDR3 nucleotides: TGTGCCATCATTCAGGACCCCTTGGGGAGCCGCTCTGGGGCCAACGTCCTGACTTTC. This sequence encodes CAIIQDPLGSRSGANVLTF.

The V gene is TRBV7-8, the J gene TRBJ2-3, with TRBD1 matching over 8 bases. The CDR3 runs 14 residues. The junction had 1 base not matched to a gene; V was cut back by 0 bases and J by 5 bases. The germline gives CDR1 SGHVS, CDR2 FQNEAQ. CDR3 in amino acids: CASSLATGVDTQYF. In DNA, the CDR3 is TGTGCCAGCAGCTTAGCGACAGGGGTAGATACGCAGTATTTT.

V and J are TRBV29-1 and TRBJ2-5; D is tentatively TRBD1 or TRBD2 (5 bases each). There are 13 residues in the CDR3. The V and J ends lost 6 bases and 5 bases respectively, with 16 bases between them. Germline CDR1 SQVTM, CDR2 ANQGSEA. DNA for the CDR3: TGCAGCGTGACAGACGGGGTCGATGAGACCCAGTACTTC. Translating it yields CSVTDGVDETQYF.

This sequence joins TRBV10-3 and TRBJ1-5, with unresolved D. Trimming took off 8 bases at V and 7 bases at J, with 6 bases between the two ends. From germline, CDR1 is ENHRY and CDR2 SYGVKD. The CDR3 has 10 residues. CDR3 protein: CAIGYQPQHF. The CDR3 nucleotides read TGTGCCATCGGGTACCAGCCCCAGCATTTT.

Notes on this clonotype: Given a much more abundant clone one base away, this may be a read error. V is TRBV6-5 and J is TRBJ2-7, with D possibly matching TRBD1 (5 bases). The germline gives CDR1 MNHEY, CDR2 SVGAGI. The CDR3 is 13 amino acids. CDR3 sequence reads: CAGSYGHLSEQYF. The CDR3 coding sequence is TGTGCCGGCAGTTACGGACACTTGAGCGAGCAGTACTTC.

The chain employs TRBV7-2 and TRBJ2-3; perhaps D is TRBD1 or TRBD2 (5 bases each). This CDR3 contains 12 residues. Germline lookup yields CDR1 SGHTA and CDR2 FQGNSA. Trimming removed 6 bases at V and 4 bases at J, with 8 bases between. The CDR3 is CASRGRADTQYF. As DNA, the CDR3 is TGTGCCAGCAGGGGGCGGGCAGATACGCAGTATTTT.

CDR3 DNA sequence: TGCAGTGCTAGTCCACTAGCGGGAACCACAGATACGCAGTATTTT. Amino acid sequence: CSASPLAGTTDTQYF. V gene TRBV20-1 combines with J gene TRBJ2-3; 10 positions agree with TRBD2. The CDR3 is made up of 15 amino acids. The germline V gene has CDR1 DFQATT and CDR2 SNEGSKA (reference sequence). J was trimmed by 2 bases and V by 3 bases; bases with no gene match: 5.

The V and J genes are TRBV7-2 and TRBJ2-2; a weak D match, TRBD2 (5 bases). CDR1 SGHTA and CDR2 FQGNSA come from the germline V gene. This CDR3 has 14 amino acids. Deletions cut 2 bases from V and 4 bases from J, with 8 bases between. The CDR3 bases are TGTGCCAGCAGCTTAAGGACTTGCACCGGGGAGCTGTTTTTT. Its translation is CASSLRTCTGELFF.

The J gene is TRBJ1-2, the V gene TRBV5-6; D might be TRBD1 (5 bases). The CDR3 runs 15 residues. Germline V gene sequence: CDR1 SGHDT, CDR2 YYEEEE. Deletions cut 4 bases from V and 2 bases from J, with 15 bases between. The CDR3, as DNA: TGTGCCAGCAGCCGAGGGGAGGTTTGGAACTATGGCTACACCTTC. Translating gives CASSRGEVWNYGYTF.

The V gene is TRBV24-1, the J gene TRBJ1-5, with 9 bases fitting TRBD1. CDR1 is KGHDR and CDR2 is SFDVKD in the germline V gene. The CDR3 loop spans 15 amino acids. V lost 4 bases, J lost 6 bases, and 6 bases stayed unmatched. Written as DNA, the CDR3 is TGTGCCACCAGTGACGGACAGGGGAGTGCTCAGCCCCAGCATTTT. This sequence encodes CATSDGQGSAQPQHF.

As to this clonotype: This clone may be a read error of a much larger clone one base away. The chain carries TRBV4-1 and TRBJ2-5; possibly TRBD2 for D (6 bases). Looked up from germline, CDR1 is MGHRA and CDR2 is YSYEKL. The CDR3 has 15 amino acids. V lost 8 bases and J 2 bases, leaving 18 bases between the germline ends. CDR3: CASLSLEGRQETQYF. DNA of the CDR3: TGCGCCAGCCTGAGCTTAGAGGGGAGGCAAGAGACCCAGTACTTC.

This clonotype was picked up many times. The chain combines TRBV19 with TRBJ1-5, with D perhaps matching TRBD1 (6 bases). CDR3 length equals 13 residues. V dropped 5 bases and J dropped 9 bases, with 14 bases sitting between them. From germline, CDR1 is LNHDA and CDR2 SQIVND (reference sequence). Here the CDR3 DNA reads TGTGCCAGTAGTGACAGGACGGGGGCGCCCCAGCATTTT. It specifies CASSDRTGAPQHF.

This clonotype was seen repeatedly, ten times or more. The chain is built from TRBV7-3 and TRBJ2-3; D is ambiguous. CDR1 is SGHTA, CDR2 FQGTGA, per germline. The CDR3 covers 14 residues. V lost 5 bases to trimming and J lost 4 bases, with 13 bases between them. CDR3 sequence reads: CASSQDHSADTQYF. CDR3 bases: TGTGCCAGCAGCCAAGACCACAGCGCAGATACGCAGTATTTT. Together with reference TRBV7-3 and TRBJ2-3, the CDR3 gives the full variable domain: GAGVSQTPSNKVTEKGKYVELRCDPISGHTALYWYRQSLGQGPEFLIYFQGTGAADDSGLPNDRFFAVRPEGSVSTLKIQRTERGDSAVYLCASSQDHSADTQYFGPGTRLTVL.

The chain couples TRBV19 to TRBJ2-7, with a possible D match to TRBD1 (5 bases). CDR1 is LNHDA and CDR2 is SQIVND in the germline V gene (reference sequence). This CDR3 contains 15 residues. Between the trimmed V and J ends, which lost 1 base and 4 bases, there was a span of 14 bases. The DNA of the CDR3 is TGTGCCAGTAGTATAGGTCAGGGCACATATTACGAGCAGTACTTC. Its protein is CASSIGQGTYYEQYF.

This clonotype was detected ten times or more. The genes are TRBV12-3 or TRBV12-4 and TRBJ2-2, with D perhaps matching TRBD1 (5 bases). The CDR3 is 11 amino acids. Between the trimmed V and J ends, which lost 6 bases and 6 bases, there was a span of 5 bases. CDR3 protein: CASRGAGELFF. Here the CDR3 DNA reads TGTGCCAGCAGAGGGGCCGGGGAGCTGTTTTTT.

This clonotype has ten or more counts. CDR3 region: CASSLISSEAFF. Here the CDR3 DNA reads TGTGCCAGCAGCTTAATCTCCAGTGAAGCTTTCTTT. The V and J genes are TRBV7-9 and TRBJ1-1; D unclear. V was trimmed by 2 bases and J by 7 bases, leaving 8 bases between them. Germline V lookup: CDR1 SEHNR, CDR2 FQNEAQ (reference sequence). This CDR3 has 12 amino acids.

Comment on this clonotype: Its ends do not fully match the called genes, so a read error is possible. V is TRBV28 and J is TRBJ1-6; tentative D call: TRBD1 (6 bases). CDR1 and CDR2 (germline): MDHEN, SYDVKM. The CDR3 is 16 amino acids. The CDR3 loop is CASSISQGLNNSPPHF. The CDR3 nucleotides are TGTGCCAGCAGTATCTCGCAGGGGTTAAATAATTCACCCCCCCACTTT.

In this sample, this clonotype turned up many times. This chain joins TRBV20-1 and TRBJ2-3; TRBD1 matches 9 bases. Trimming took 0 bases from V and 1 from J; bases not matched to a gene: 2. Germline CDR1 and CDR2: DFQATT and SNEGSKA (reference sequence). The CDR3 length is 15 residues. The DNA for the CDR3 is TGCAGTGCTAGAGATAACAGGGGGCGCACAGATACGCAGTATTTT. Its translation is CSARDNRGRTDTQYF.

The chain has TRBV6-1 and TRBJ2-7; D not resolved. The germline CDR1 and CDR2 sequences are MNHNS and SASEGT. The CDR3 is 13 amino acids. V was shortened by 0 bases and J by 7 bases, with 10 bases between the two germline ends. The CDR3 protein is CASSEAQEKEQYV. DNA for the CDR3: TGTGCCAGCAGTGAAGCGCAAGAGAAGGAGCAGTACGTC.